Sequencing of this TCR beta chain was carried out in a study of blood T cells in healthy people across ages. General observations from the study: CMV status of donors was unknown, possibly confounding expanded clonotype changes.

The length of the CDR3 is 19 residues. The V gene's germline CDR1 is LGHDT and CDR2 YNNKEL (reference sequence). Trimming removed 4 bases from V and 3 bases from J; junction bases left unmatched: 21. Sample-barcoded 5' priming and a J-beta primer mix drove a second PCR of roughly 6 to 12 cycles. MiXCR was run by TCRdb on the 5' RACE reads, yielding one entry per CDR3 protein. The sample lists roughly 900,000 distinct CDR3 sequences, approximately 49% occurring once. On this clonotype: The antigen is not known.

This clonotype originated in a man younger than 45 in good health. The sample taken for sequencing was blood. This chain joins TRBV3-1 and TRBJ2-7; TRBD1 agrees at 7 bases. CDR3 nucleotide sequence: TGTGCCAGCAGCCGAGGACAGGTATCTATGCCCCGAAGGAACTACGAGCAGTACTTC. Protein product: CASSRGQVSMPRRNYEQYF.